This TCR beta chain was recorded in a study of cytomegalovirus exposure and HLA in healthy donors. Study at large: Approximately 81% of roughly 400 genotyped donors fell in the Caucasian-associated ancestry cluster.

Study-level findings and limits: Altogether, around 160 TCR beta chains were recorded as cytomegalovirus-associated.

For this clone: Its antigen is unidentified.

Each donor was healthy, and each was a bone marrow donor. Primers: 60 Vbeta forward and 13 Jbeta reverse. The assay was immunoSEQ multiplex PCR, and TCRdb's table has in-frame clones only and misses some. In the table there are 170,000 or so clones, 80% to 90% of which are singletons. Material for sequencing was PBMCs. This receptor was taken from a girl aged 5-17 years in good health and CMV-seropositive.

Here the CDR3 DNA reads TGTGCCAGCAGCGTAGGAGGCGGGGGGGCGGGAGAGACCCAGTACTTC. This encodes CASSVGGGGAGETQYF. The V gene is TRBV9, the J gene TRBJ2-5; 9 nucleotides match TRBD2. The V gene end was trimmed by 0 bases and the J gene end by 4 bases; junction bases not matched to a gene: 7. Germline V gene lookup returns CDR1 SGDLS and CDR2 YYNGEE. The CDR3 totals 16 residues.